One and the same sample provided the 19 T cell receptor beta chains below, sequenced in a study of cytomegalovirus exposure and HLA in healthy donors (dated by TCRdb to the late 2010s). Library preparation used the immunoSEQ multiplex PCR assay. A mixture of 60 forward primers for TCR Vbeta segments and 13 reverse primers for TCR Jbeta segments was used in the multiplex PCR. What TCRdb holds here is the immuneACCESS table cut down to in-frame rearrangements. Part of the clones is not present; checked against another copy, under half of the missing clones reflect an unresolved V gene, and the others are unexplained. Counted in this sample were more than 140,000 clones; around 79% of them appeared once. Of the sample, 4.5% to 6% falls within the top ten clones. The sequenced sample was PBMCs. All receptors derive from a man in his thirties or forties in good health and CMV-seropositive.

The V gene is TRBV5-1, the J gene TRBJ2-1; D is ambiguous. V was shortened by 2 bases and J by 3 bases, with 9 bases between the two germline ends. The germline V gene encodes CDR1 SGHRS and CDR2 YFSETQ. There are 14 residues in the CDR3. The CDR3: CASSFHDNYNEQFF. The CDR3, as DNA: TGCGCCAGCAGCTTTCACGACAACTACAATGAGCAGTTCTTC.

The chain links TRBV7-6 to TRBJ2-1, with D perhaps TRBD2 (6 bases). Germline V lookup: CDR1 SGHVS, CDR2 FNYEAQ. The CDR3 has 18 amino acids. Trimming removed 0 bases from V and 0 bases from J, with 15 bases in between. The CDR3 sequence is CASSLAAFWGDSYNEQFF. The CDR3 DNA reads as TGTGCCAGCAGCTTAGCGGCTTTTTGGGGGGACTCCTACAATGAGCAGTTCTTC.

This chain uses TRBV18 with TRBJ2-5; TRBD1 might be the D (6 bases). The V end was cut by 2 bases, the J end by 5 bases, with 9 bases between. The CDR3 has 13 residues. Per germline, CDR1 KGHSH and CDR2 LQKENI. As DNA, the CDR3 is TGTGCCAGCTCACCAATGGGGGCCGAGACCCAGTACTTC. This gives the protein CASSPMGAETQYF.

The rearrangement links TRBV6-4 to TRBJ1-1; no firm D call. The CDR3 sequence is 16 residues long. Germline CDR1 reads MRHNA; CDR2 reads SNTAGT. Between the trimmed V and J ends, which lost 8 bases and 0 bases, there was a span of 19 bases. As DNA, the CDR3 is TGTGCCAGCCAGACACGAATCCTCTTGATGAACACTGAAGCTTTCTTT. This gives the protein CASQTRILLMNTEAFF.

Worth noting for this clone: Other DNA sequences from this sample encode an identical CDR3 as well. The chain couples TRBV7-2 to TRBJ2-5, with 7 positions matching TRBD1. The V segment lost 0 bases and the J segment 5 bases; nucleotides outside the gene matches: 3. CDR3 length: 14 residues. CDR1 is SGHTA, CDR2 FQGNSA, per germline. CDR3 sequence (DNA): TGTGCCAGCAGCTTAGCAGGGGGCCGGGAGACCCAGTACTTC. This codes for CASSLAGGRETQYF.

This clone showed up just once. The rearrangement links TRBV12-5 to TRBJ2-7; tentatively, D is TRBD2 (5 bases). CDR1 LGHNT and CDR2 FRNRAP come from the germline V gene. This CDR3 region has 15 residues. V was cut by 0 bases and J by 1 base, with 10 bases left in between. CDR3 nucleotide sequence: TGTGCTAGTGGTTTGGTAAGAGGGCAGTCCTACGAGCAGTACTTC. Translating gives CASGLVRGQSYEQYF. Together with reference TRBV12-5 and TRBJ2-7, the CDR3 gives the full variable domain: DARVTQTPRHKVTEMGQEVTMRCQPILGHNTVFWYRQTMMQGLELLAYFRNRAPLDDSGMPKDRFSAEMPDATLATLKIQPSEPRDSAVYFCASGLVRGQSYEQYFGPGTRLTVT.

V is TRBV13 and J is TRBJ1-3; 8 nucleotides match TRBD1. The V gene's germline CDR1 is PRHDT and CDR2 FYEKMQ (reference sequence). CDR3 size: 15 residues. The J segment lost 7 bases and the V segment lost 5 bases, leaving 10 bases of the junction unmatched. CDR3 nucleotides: TGTGCCAGCAGCCCCCGCGGACAGGGAGGGAACACCATATATTTT. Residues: CASSPRGQGGNTIYF.

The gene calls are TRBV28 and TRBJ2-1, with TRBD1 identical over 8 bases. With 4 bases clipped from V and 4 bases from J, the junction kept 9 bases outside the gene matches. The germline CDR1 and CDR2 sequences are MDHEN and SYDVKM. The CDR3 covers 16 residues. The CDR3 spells CASSSPSTGAYNEQFF. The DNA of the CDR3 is TGTGCCAGCAGTTCTCCATCGACAGGGGCTTACAATGAGCAGTTCTTC.

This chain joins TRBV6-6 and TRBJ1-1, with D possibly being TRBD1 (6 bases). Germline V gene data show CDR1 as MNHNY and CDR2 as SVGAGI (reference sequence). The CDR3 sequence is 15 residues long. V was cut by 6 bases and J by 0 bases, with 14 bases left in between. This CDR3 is CASSRGTLMNTEAFF. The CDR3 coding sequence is TGTGCCAGCAGCCGAGGGACACTCATGAACACTGAAGCTTTCTTT.

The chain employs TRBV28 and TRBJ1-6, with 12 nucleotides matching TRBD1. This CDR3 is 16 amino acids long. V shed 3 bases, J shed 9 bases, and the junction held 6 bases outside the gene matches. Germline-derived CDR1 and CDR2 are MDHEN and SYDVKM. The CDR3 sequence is CASSLMGQGASSPLHF. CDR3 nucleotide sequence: TGTGCCAGCAGTTTGATGGGACAGGGGGCTTCTTCACCCCTCCACTTT. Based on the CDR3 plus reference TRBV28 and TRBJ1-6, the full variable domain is DVKVTQSSRYLVKRTGEKVFLECVQDMDHENMFWYRQDPGLGLRLIYFSYDVKMKEKGDIPEGYSVSREKKERFSLILESASTNQTSMYLCASSLMGQGASSPLHFGNGTRLTVT.

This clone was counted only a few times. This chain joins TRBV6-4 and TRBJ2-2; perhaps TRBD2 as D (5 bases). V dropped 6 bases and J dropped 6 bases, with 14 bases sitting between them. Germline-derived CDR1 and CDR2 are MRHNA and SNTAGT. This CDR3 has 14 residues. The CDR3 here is CASRRSVGAGELFF. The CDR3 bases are TGTGCCAGCAGGAGGTCGGTCGGGGCCGGGGAGCTGTTTTTT.

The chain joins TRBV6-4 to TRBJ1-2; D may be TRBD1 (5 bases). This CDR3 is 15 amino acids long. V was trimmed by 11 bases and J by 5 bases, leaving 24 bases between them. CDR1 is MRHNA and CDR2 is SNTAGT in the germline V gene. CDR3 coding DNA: TGTGCCGCTAAGTTCCGACAGTCAGCCGAGTATGGCTACACCTTC. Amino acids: CAAKFRQSAEYGYTF.

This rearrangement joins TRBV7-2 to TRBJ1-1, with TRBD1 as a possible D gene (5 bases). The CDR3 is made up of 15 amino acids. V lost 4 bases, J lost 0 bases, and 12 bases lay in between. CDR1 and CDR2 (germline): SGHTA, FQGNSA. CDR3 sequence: CASSSTRVMNTEAFF. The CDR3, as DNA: TGTGCCAGCAGCTCCACCAGGGTTATGAACACTGAAGCTTTCTTT.

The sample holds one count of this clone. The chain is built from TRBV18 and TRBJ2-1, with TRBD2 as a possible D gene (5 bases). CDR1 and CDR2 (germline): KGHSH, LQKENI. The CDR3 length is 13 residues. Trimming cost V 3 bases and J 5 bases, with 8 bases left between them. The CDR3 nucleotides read TGTGCCAGCTCACCCCGGGATAACAATGAGCAGTTCTTC. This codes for CASSPRDNNEQFF.

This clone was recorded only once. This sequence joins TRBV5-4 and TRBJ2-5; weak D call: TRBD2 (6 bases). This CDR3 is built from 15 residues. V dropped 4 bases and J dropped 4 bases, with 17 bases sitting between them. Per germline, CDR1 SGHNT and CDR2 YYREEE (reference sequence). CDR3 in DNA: TGTGCCAGCAGCAGGGGACGGGCGGGGAGAGAGACCCAGTACTTC. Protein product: CASSRGRAGRETQYF. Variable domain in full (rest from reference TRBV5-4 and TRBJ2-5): ETGVTQSPTHLIKTRGQQVTLRCSSQSGHNTVSWYQQALGQGPQFIFQYYREEENGRGNFPPRFSGLQFPNYSSELNVNALELDDSALYLCASSRGRAGRETQYFGPGTRLLVL.

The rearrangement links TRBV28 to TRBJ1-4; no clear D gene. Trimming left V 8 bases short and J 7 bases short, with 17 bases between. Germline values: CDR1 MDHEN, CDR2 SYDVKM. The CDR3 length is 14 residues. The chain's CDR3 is CASDYNRGGEKLFF. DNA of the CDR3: TGTGCCAGCGACTATAACCGGGGAGGTGAAAAACTGTTTTTT.

CDR3 region: CASIHRGKDGYTF. The CDR3 DNA is TGTGCCAGCATCCACCGAGGGAAAGATGGCTACACCTTC. V is TRBV6-7 and J is TRBJ1-2; D is ambiguous. TRBV6-7 is assigned to the ORF class and has an uncertain function. V lost 7 bases and J 6 bases, leaving 15 bases between the germline ends. The CDR3 runs to 13 residues.

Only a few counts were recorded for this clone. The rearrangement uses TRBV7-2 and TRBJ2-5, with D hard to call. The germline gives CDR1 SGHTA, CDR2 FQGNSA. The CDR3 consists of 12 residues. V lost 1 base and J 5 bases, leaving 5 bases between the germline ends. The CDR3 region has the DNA TGTGCCAGCAGCTTAGTCGGGGAGACCCAGTACTTC. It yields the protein CASSLVGETQYF. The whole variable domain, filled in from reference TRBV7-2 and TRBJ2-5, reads GAGVSQSPSNKVTEKGKDVELRCDPISGHTALYWYRQSLGQGLEFLIYFQGNSAPDKSGLPSDRFSAERTGGSVSTLTIQRTQQEDSAVYLCASSLVGETQYFGPGTRLLVL.

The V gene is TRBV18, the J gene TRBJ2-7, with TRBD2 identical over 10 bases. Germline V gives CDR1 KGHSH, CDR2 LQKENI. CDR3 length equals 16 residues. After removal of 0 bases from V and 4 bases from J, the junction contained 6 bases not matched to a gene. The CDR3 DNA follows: TGTGCCAGCTCACCACCGTTTGGACTAGCGGTTTACGAGCAGTACTTC. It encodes CASSPPFGLAVYEQYF.